These 32 T cell receptor beta chains originate from one sample sequenced in a study of Graves' ophthalmopathy and Graves' hyperthyroidism (dated by TCRdb to 2017 to 2018). TCRdb lists the instrument as Illumina HiSeq 2000. TCR beta CDR3 regions were amplified from RNA transcripts for repertoire sequencing. The first round was an RT-PCR using HTBI primers with the Qiagen OneStep RT-PCR kit, and this first round was followed by a second-round multiplex PCR, then size selection and purification. TCRdb took the public reads, trimmed them with fastp at Q25, ran MiXCR for clone calling and kept in-frame beta chains. Duplicate CDR3 protein sequences are folded into a single record with the most common DNA and genes. The table for this sample lists around 400,000 distinct CDR3 sequences; around 21% of them were counted only once. The top ten constitute 3% of the sample. Source material: peripheral blood. The source is a woman younger than 35 with stable Graves' hyperthyroidism. Donor details come from another sample of the same person, matched by shared clones.

This clonotype was seen only a few times. CDR3 region: CASSQDTGSTEAFF. In nucleotides, the CDR3 is TGTGCCAGCAGCCAAGACACAGGGAGCACTGAAGCTTTCTTT. The chain combines TRBV3-1 with TRBJ1-1; D is possibly TRBD1 (6 bases). The V gene lost 0 bases and the J gene lost 4 bases, with 9 bases spanning the gap. This CDR3 region has 14 residues. Germline loops: CDR1 LGHDT, CDR2 YNNKEL (reference sequence). Full variable domain (remainder filled in from reference TRBV3-1 and TRBJ1-1): DTAVSQTPKYLVTQMGNDKSIKCEQNLGHDTMYWYKQDSKKFLKIMFSYNNKELIINETVPNRFSPKSPDKAHLNLHINSLELGDSAVYFCASSQDTGSTEAFFGQGTRLTVV.

This sequence joins TRBV6-1 and TRBJ2-7; no clear D gene. CDR3 length: 16 amino acids. CDR1 is MNHNS, CDR2 SASEGT, per germline. V was clipped by 5 bases and J by 1 base, with 18 bases between them. Here the CDR3 DNA reads TGTGCCAGCAGTCCTCTCCGAAACCTTAAATCCTACGAGCAGTACTTC. Its protein is CASSPLRNLKSYEQYF.

This clonotype was recorded at least ten times. The chain recombines TRBV20-1 with TRBJ2-5, with TRBD2 matching over 7 bases. The junction had 9 bases not matched to a gene; V was cut back by 5 bases and J by 6 bases. Germline CDR1 is DFQATT and CDR2 is SNEGSKA (reference sequence). The CDR3 length is 13 residues. CDR3 loop: CSAPNLAAQTQYF. CDR3 sequence (DNA): TGCAGTGCTCCGAATCTAGCGGCGCAGACCCAGTACTTC.

This clonotype was seen at least ten times. The CDR3 does not close with the conserved phenylalanine or tryptophan, likely indicating a read error. The chain links TRBV6-1 to TRBJ1-1; 8 positions agree with TRBD1. The germline CDR1 and CDR2 sequences are MNHNS and SASEGT. CDR3 size: 15 residues. After removal of 2 bases from V and 7 bases from J, the junction contained 9 bases not matched to a gene. The DNA for the CDR3 is TGTGCCAGCAGTGAAACCAGACAGGGGAAGGATGAAGCTTTCCTT. Its protein product is CASSETRQGKDEAFL.

This clonotype came up many times. V gene TRBV7-9 combines with J gene TRBJ1-6; D unclear. Trimming removed 4 bases at V and 2 bases at J, with 12 bases between. Germline V CDR1 and CDR2: SEHNR, FQNEAQ (reference sequence). The CDR3 loop spans 16 amino acids. The CDR3 region is CASSSEGNTYNSPLHF. Written as DNA, the CDR3 is TGTGCCAGCAGCTCGGAGGGAAACACCTATAATTCACCCCTCCACTTT.

The rearrangement uses TRBV12-3 or TRBV12-4 and TRBJ1-1; 7 nucleotides match TRBD1. There are 14 residues in the CDR3. Germline trimming cut 5 bases from V and 6 bases from J; bases unmatched to any gene: 9. The CDR3 DNA reads TGTGCCAGCAGTCTAAGGGACAGAAATCCTGAAGCTTTCTTT. The encoded protein is CASSLRDRNPEAFF.

V and J are TRBV12-3 or TRBV12-4 and TRBJ1-2, with D possibly matching TRBD1 (5 bases). The CDR3 spans 16 residues. V was clipped by 3 bases and J by 0 bases, with 14 bases between them. The CDR3 bases are TGTGCCAGCAGTTTTGGGGGTCCGACGGCTAACTATGGCTACACCTTC. It is translated as CASSFGGPTANYGYTF.

The V gene is TRBV30, the J gene TRBJ2-7; D unresolved. The V gene lost 3 bases and the J gene lost 7 bases, with 10 bases spanning the gap. Germline CDR1 GTSNPN, CDR2 SVGIG (reference sequence). The CDR3 runs 11 residues. CDR3 protein: CAWRARPEQYF. Here the CDR3 DNA reads TGTGCCTGGAGGGCTCGACCGGAGCAGTACTTC.

The sample holds many counts of this clonotype. The rearrangement uses TRBV28 and TRBJ2-4; D perhaps matches TRBD1 (5 bases). V was trimmed by 0 bases and J by 3 bases, leaving 12 bases between them. The CDR3 covers 16 residues. Germline V gene lookup returns CDR1 MDHEN and CDR2 SYDVKM. Here the CDR3 reads CASSLWTAVGKNIQYF. The CDR3 coding sequence is TGTGCCAGCAGTTTATGGACAGCCGTGGGCAAAAACATTCAGTACTTC.

This clonotype was detected many times. The V and J genes are TRBV6-1 and TRBJ2-7; D gene uncertain. The CDR3 has 13 residues. Germline CDR1 MNHNS, CDR2 SASEGT. V lost 10 bases to trimming and J lost 6 bases, with 19 bases between them. The DNA of the CDR3 is TGTGCCACCTTCGGAAGAGAAGCAGCCGAGCAGTACTTC. Its translation is CATFGREAAEQYF.

V gene TRBV7-2 combines with J gene TRBJ2-5; 16 bases match TRBD2. The CDR3 spans 15 residues. The germline gives CDR1 SGHTA, CDR2 FQGNSA. Losses at the gene ends were 5 bases for V and 6 bases for J; bases not matched to a gene: 3. Written as DNA, the CDR3 is TGTGCCAGCAGCGGGGGACTAGCGGGAGGGCAGACCCAGTACTTC. Protein product: CASSGGLAGGQTQYF.

This clonotype was observed a single time. The chain is built from TRBV19 and TRBJ1-1; no firm D call. The germline V gene has CDR1 LNHDA and CDR2 SQIVND (reference sequence). The CDR3 consists of 14 residues. The V and J ends lost 0 bases and 1 base respectively, with 6 bases between them. CDR3 loop: CASSIDRWNTEAFF. Written as DNA, the CDR3 is TGTGCCAGTAGTATAGACAGGTGGAACACTGAAGCTTTCTTT.

Many counts were recorded for this clonotype. The chain is built from TRBV28 and TRBJ2-7, with D hard to call. V lost 5 bases and J lost 6, with 14 bases in between. The CDR3 is made up of 13 amino acids. Germline values: CDR1 MDHEN, CDR2 SYDVKM. The CDR3 sequence is CASSAVTPREQYF. The CDR3 region has the DNA TGTGCCAGCAGTGCCGTTACCCCCCGCGAGCAGTACTTC.

This clonotype was seen many times. The gene calls are TRBV6-1 and TRBJ1-1; a weak D match, TRBD1 (6 bases). CDR3 length: 11 amino acids. Trimming left V 1 base short and J 11 bases short, with 8 bases between. Germline CDR1 reads MNHNS; CDR2 reads SASEGT. CDR3 loop: CASSEDREAFF. The CDR3 DNA follows: TGTGCCAGCAGTGAAGACAGGGAGGCTTTCTTT.

This clonotype was seen more than once but under ten times. This sequence may be a read error, since a much larger clone differs from it by one base. This chain links TRBV11-2 with TRBJ1-5; TRBD1 matches at 7 bases. This CDR3 is 14 amino acids long. CDR1 and CDR2 from the germline V gene are SGHAT and FQNNGV. V dropped 0 bases and J dropped 6; count of bases not matched to a gene: 2. CDR3 sequence (DNA): TGTGCCAGCAGCTTAGATGCAGGGGGTCAGCCCCAGCATTTT. It codes for CASSLDAGGQPQHF.

This clonotype has a count of ten or more. The chain links TRBV20-1 to TRBJ1-2, with 8 bases lining up with TRBD1. Germline V gene data show CDR1 as DFQATT and CDR2 as SNEGSKA (reference sequence). The CDR3 spans 14 residues. J gave up 3 bases and V 3 bases, and 6 bases lay outside the gene matches. The CDR3 sequence is CSASDRGIDYGYTF. The CDR3 nucleotides are TGCAGTGCTAGCGACAGGGGAATTGACTATGGCTACACCTTC.

In this sample, this clonotype turned up a few times. Here the CDR3 DNA reads TGCAGTGCCAGTGGGCCGACGGTCGATTATGGCTACACCTTC. Translating gives CSASGPTVDYGYTF. This chain links TRBV20-1 with TRBJ1-2; no clear D gene. This CDR3 is built from 14 residues. In germline, CDR1 is DFQATT, CDR2 SNEGSKA (reference sequence). The V gene lost 6 bases and the J gene lost 5 bases, with 19 bases spanning the gap.

About this clonotype: Sequence at one end of the junction differs from germline and may be a read error. V is TRBV28 and J is TRBJ1-1; 8 nucleotides align to TRBD1. CDR1 MDHEN and CDR2 SYDVKM come from the germline V gene. There are 15 residues in the CDR3. The CDR3 is CAGSWTGNSNTEACF. CDR3 DNA: TGTGCCGGCAGTTGGACAGGGAACTCGAACACTGAAGCTTGCTTT.

This clonotype was seen many times. The gene calls are TRBV18 and TRBJ2-7; a possible D gene is TRBD1 (6 bases). Per germline, CDR1 KGHSH and CDR2 LQKENI. With 8 bases removed from V and 2 bases from J, the gap between germline ends came to 13 bases. The CDR3 has 13 amino acids. The CDR3: CASSPGQTYEQYF. The CDR3 coding sequence is TGTGCCAGCAGTCCCGGACAGACCTACGAGCAGTACTTC.

There are a few counts of this clonotype. The chain combines TRBV18 with TRBJ1-1; 7 bases line up with TRBD1. Per germline, CDR1 KGHSH and CDR2 LQKENI. CDR3 length: 16 residues. With 5 bases clipped from V and 0 bases from J, the junction kept 9 bases outside the gene matches. CDR3 amino acids: CASSRSTGVLNTEAFF. In DNA, the CDR3 is TGTGCCAGCTCAAGGAGTACAGGGGTCTTGAACACTGAAGCTTTCTTT.

This clonotype showed up just a few times. This sequence joins TRBV7-3 and TRBJ2-5, with unresolved D. The CDR3 is made up of 13 amino acids. Trimming took 5 bases from V and 2 from J, leaving 9 bases between them. Germline CDR1 SGHTA, CDR2 FQGTGA. The CDR3 bases are TGTGCCAGCAGCCCGCCACAGCAAGAGACCCAGTACTTC. It codes for CASSPPQQETQYF.

This chain connects TRBV6-1 to TRBJ1-2; no reliable D call. This CDR3 spans 12 amino acids. CDR1 MNHNS and CDR2 SASEGT come from the germline V gene. V gave up 7 bases and J gave up 4 bases, with 10 bases separating them. The CDR3 reads CASNGLVYGYTF. CDR3 nucleotides: TGTGCCAGCAACGGTTTGGTCTATGGCTACACCTTC.

In its sample, this clonotype was seen many times. The chain couples TRBV19 to TRBJ1-5, with D uncertain. The germline CDR1 and CDR2 sequences are LNHDA and SQIVND (reference sequence). The CDR3 loop spans 15 amino acids. The V and J ends lost 2 bases and 0 bases respectively, with 8 bases between them. In DNA form, the CDR3 reads TGTGCCAGTAGTATATACGGTTATAGCAATCAGCCCCAGCATTTT. Translating gives CASSIYGYSNQPQHF.

This clonotype was observed many times. The gene calls are TRBV28 and TRBJ2-7; 7 bases are a match to TRBD2. Trimming took 1 base from V and 3 from J; bases not matched to a gene: 3. The germline CDR1 and CDR2 sequences are MDHEN and SYDVKM. CDR3 length equals 14 residues. Here the CDR3 reads CASSLSAGDYEQYF. CDR3 in DNA: TGTGCCAGCAGTTTATCCGCGGGAGACTACGAGCAGTACTTC.

This clonotype has at least ten counts. The chain is built from TRBV7-9 and TRBJ2-5, with 9 bases matching TRBD2. In germline, CDR1 is SEHNR, CDR2 FQNEAQ (reference sequence). The CDR3 has 15 residues. After removal of 5 bases from V and 2 bases from J, the junction contained 6 bases not matched to a gene. CDR3 coding DNA: TGTGCCAGCAGCAGAGGGACTAGCCGACAAGAGACCCAGTACTTC. Protein: CASSRGTSRQETQYF.

The table lists this clonotype with many counts. The chain combines TRBV6-5 with TRBJ1-5; D is ambiguous. CDR1 and CDR2 (germline): MNHEY, SVGAGI. The CDR3 loop spans 14 amino acids. V lost 4 bases and J lost 3, with 10 bases in between. CDR3 coding DNA: TGTGCCAGCAGTTTATCGTCGGACAATCAGCCCCAGCATTTT. As protein: CASSLSSDNQPQHF.

The rearrangement joins TRBV7-8 to TRBJ1-5; 7 nucleotides agree with TRBD1. This CDR3 spans 16 amino acids. Germline-derived CDR1 and CDR2 are SGHVS and FQNEAQ. Losses at the gene ends were 5 bases for V and 4 bases for J; bases not matched to a gene: 11. For the CDR3, the DNA is TGTGCCAGCAGCGACAAGACAGGGTCTGGAAATCAGCCCCAGCATTTT. As protein: CASSDKTGSGNQPQHF.

This clonotype showed up many times. An end of the junction does not agree with germline; a read error may underlie this. This chain links TRBV11-2 with TRBJ2-4; D unclear. Germline V gene sequence: CDR1 SGHAT, CDR2 FQNNGV. The length of the CDR3 is 12 residues. CDR3: CASSFGINIKYF. The CDR3 DNA is TGTGCCAGCAGCTTTGGTATAAACATTAAGTACTTC.

This clonotype appeared many times. This sequence joins TRBV7-8 and TRBJ1-5; 8 bases fit TRBD1. CDR3 size: 15 residues. Germline V gene lookup returns CDR1 SGHVS and CDR2 FQNEAQ. V gave up 4 bases and J gave up 7 bases; unmatched junction bases: 9. The CDR3 is CASSSRRGQGQPQHF. The CDR3 DNA follows: TGTGCCAGCAGCTCCCGCAGGGGGCAGGGCCAGCCCCAGCATTTT. Supplemented by reference TRBV7-8 and TRBJ1-5, the full variable domain reads GAGVSQSPRYKVAKRGQDVALRCDPISGHVSLFWYQQALGQGPEFLTYFQNEAQLDKSGLPSDRFFAERPEGSVSTLKIQRTQQEDSAVYLCASSSRRGQGQPQHFGDGTRLSIL.

This clonotype was counted a few times. This chain uses TRBV5-1 with TRBJ2-7; the D gene is possibly TRBD2 (6 bases). The CDR3 has 16 amino acids. The V gene's germline CDR1 is SGHRS and CDR2 YFSETQ. Trimming removed 0 bases from V and 0 bases from J, with 13 bases in between. In DNA form, the CDR3 reads TGCGCCAGCAGCTTGGAGGGCGGGGCCAGCTCCTACGAGCAGTACTTC. It codes for CASSLEGGASSYEQYF.

The genes are TRBV6-2 or TRBV6-3 and TRBJ1-2, with TRBD1 identical over 8 bases. The CDR3 runs 15 residues. The V segment lost 2 bases and the J segment 4 bases; nucleotides outside the gene matches: 6. The germline V gene encodes CDR1 MNHEY and CDR2 SVGEGT. For the CDR3, the DNA is TGTGCCAGCAGTTACGGCGGGACAGGCACCTATGGCTACACCTTC. Its protein is CASSYGGTGTYGYTF.

The gene calls are TRBV2 and TRBJ2-4; the D is unclear. V lost 2 bases to trimming and J lost 4 bases, with 6 bases between them. This CDR3 spans 13 amino acids. Germline V gene lookup returns CDR1 SNHLY and CDR2 FYNNEI. The CDR3 DNA follows: TGTGCCAGCAGTGAATTTCGGAAAAACATTCAGTACTTC. Translation: CASSEFRKNIQYF.